This T cell receptor (beta chain) emerged from a study of tissue T cells after allogeneic stem cell transplantation. Generated by immunoSEQ multiplex PCR, the TCRdb table keeps only in-frame clones and is missing some. Found here are around 2,700 clones, 62% of them singletons; the top ten hold about 15%. Study-wide results and caveats: Which tissue TCRs were alloreactive or antigen-specific was not determined. Some clones might be persisting host cells. Tissue-detected TCR repertoire was only partly captured by blood and spleen T cells.

The germline V gene encodes CDR1 SGHTA and CDR2 FQGNSA. J was trimmed by 4 bases and V by 5 bases; bases with no gene match: 12. The CDR3 has 16 amino acids. Enrolled prospectively were adult allogeneic hematopoietic cell transplant recipients whose graft-versus-host disease was steroid-refractory. Comment on this clone: Its specificity is not known.

The chain links TRBV7-2 to TRBJ2-7; 9 bases fit TRBD1. Material: ascending colon tissue, obtained at autopsy. This TCR was sampled from a male patient at least 60 years old with steroid-refractory graft-versus-host disease after an allogeneic stem cell transplant. Some T cells may be transferred from the graft donor. CDR3 protein: CASSEGLRTGAYEQYF. The DNA of the CDR3 is TGTGCCAGCAGCGAGGGGCTAAGGACAGGGGCGTACGAGCAGTACTTC.